This T cell receptor (beta chain) was sequenced during a study of identical twins. Findings and limits, study-wide: Out-of-frame TCR alpha sharing in monozygotic twins exceeded recombination model predictions.

Using its own MiXCR run on the 5' RACE reads, TCRdb lists one record per CDR3 protein. The table has about 550,000 distinct CDR3 sequences, around 20% seen once; the top ten hold around 0.47%. Points on this clonotype: The antigen remains unidentified.

This CDR3 region has 13 residues. Germline V gene lookup returns CDR1 ENHRY and CDR2 SYGVKD. Trimming stripped 7 bases from V and 1 base from J, with 10 bases between. The sample also formed part of further work on yellow fever vaccine responses in identical twins.

Sequencing was done on a sample of CD4+ T cells sorted from blood. The TCR comes from a woman aged 18-35 years in good health. The J gene is TRBJ2-5, the V gene TRBV10-3; D is unresolved. The CDR3 sequence: CAIKGTTQETQYF. In DNA form, the CDR3 reads TGTGCCATCAAGGGAACAACCCAAGAGACCCAGTACTTC.